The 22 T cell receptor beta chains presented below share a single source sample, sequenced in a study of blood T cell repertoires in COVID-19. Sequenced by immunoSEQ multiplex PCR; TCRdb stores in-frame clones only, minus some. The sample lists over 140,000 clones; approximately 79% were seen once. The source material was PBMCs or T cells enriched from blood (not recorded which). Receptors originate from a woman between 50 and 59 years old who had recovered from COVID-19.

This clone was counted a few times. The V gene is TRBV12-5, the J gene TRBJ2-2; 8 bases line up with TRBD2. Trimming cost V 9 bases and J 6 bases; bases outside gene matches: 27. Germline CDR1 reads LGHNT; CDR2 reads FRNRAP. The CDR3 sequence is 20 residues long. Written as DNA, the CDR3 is TGTGCTAGAGATTCAGGGAGGCCGGGAGGGCCCGCGATATTTGCCGGGGAGCTGTTTTTT. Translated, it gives CARDSGRPGGPAIFAGELFF.

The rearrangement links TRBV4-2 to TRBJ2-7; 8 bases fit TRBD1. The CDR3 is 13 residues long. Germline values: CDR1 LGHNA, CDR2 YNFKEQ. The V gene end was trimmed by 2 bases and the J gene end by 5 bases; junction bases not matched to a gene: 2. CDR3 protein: CASSQSDRDEQYF. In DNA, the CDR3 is TGTGCCAGCAGCCAATCGGACAGGGACGAGCAGTACTTC.

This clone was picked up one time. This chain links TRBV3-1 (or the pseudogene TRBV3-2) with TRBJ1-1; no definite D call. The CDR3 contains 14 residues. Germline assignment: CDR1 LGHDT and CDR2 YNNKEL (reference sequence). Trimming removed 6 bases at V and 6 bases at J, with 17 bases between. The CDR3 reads CASRREPGFAEAFF. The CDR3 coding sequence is TGTGCCAGCAGACGCGAACCCGGGTTCGCTGAAGCTTTCTTT.

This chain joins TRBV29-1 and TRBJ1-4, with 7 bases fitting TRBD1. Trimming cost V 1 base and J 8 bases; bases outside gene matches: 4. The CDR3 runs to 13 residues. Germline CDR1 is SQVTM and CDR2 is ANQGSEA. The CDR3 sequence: CSVEGQGREKLFF. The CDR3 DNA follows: TGCAGCGTTGAAGGACAGGGAAGAGAAAAACTGTTTTTT.

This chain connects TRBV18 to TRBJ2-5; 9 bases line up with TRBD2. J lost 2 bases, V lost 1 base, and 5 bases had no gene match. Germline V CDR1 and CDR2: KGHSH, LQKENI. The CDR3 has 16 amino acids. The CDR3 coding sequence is TGTGCCAGCTCACCACGGGTAGCGGGGGCACAAGAGACCCAGTACTTC. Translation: CASSPRVAGAQETQYF.

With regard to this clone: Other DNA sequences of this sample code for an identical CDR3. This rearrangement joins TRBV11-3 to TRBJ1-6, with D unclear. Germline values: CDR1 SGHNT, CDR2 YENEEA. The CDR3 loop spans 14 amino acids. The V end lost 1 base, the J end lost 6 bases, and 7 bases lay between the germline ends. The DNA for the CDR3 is TGTGCCAGCAGCTTAGGAGGCAGTAATTCACCCCTCCACTTT. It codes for CASSLGGSNSPLHF.

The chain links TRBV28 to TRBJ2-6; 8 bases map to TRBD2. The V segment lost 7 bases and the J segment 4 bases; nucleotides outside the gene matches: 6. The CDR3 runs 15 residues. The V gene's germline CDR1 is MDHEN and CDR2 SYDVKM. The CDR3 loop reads CASTGAGAGANVLTF. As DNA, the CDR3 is TGTGCCAGCACAGGAGCGGGGGCCGGGGCCAACGTCCTGACTTTC.

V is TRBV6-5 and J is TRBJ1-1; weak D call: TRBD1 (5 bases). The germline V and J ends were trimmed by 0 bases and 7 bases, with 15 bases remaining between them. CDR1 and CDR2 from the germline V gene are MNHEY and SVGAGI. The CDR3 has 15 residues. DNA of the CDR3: TGTGCCAGCAGTTACTCGAGACAGCGAAGAGATGAAGCTTTCTTT. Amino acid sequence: CASSYSRQRRDEAFF.

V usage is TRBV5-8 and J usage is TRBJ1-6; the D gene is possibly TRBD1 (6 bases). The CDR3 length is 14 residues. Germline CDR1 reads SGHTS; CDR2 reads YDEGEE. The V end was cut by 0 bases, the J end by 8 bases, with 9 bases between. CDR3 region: CASSLGQVYSPLHF. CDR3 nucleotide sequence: TGTGCCAGCAGCTTGGGACAGGTTTATTCACCCCTCCACTTT.

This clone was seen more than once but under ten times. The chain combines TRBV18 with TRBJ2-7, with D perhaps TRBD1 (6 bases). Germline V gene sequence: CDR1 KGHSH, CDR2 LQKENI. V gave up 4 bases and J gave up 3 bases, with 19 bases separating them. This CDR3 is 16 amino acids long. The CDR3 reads CASSLPPGTSSYEQYF. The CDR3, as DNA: TGTGCCAGCTCACTACCTCCCGGGACATCCAGCTACGAGCAGTACTTC. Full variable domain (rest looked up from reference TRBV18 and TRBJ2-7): NAGVMQNPRHLVRRRGQEARLRCSPMKGHSHVYWYRQLPEEGLKFMVYLQKENIIDESGMPKERFSAEFPKEGPSILRIQQVVRGDSAAYFCASSLPPGTSSYEQYFGPGTRLTVT.

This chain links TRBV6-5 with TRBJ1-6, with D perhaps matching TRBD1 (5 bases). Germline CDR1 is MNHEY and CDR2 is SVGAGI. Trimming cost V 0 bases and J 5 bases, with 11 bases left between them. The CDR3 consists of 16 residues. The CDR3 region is CASSYSTTVNNSPLHF. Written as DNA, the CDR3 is TGTGCCAGCAGTTACTCGACGACAGTAAATAATTCACCCCTCCACTTT.

This CDR3 reads CASSFGGPNEKLFF. CDR3 nucleotides: TGTGCCAGCAGCTTTGGGGGCCCAAATGAAAAACTGTTTTTT. The V and J genes are TRBV5-8 and TRBJ1-4; a possible D gene is TRBD1 (6 bases). Per germline, CDR1 SGHTS and CDR2 YDEGEE. The CDR3 sequence is 14 residues long. The germline V and J ends were trimmed by 2 bases and 5 bases, with 10 bases remaining between them.

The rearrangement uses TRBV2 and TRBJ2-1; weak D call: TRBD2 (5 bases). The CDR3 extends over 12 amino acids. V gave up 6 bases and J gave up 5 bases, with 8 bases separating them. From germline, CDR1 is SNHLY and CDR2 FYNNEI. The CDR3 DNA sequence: TGTGCCAGCAGACTAGTAGACAATGAGCAGTTCTTC. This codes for CASRLVDNEQFF.

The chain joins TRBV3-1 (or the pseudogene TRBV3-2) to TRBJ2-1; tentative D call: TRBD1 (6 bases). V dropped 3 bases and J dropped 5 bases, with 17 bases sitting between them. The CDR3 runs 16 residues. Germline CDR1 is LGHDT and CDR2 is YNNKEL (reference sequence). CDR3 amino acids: CASSHRAWGPHNEQFF. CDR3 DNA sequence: TGTGCCAGCAGCCACAGGGCCTGGGGGCCCCACAATGAGCAGTTCTTC.

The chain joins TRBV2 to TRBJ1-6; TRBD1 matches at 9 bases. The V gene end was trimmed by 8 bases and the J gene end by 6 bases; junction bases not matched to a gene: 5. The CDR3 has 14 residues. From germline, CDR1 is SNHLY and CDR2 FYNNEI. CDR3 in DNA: TGTGCCAGCGGGCTGGACAGGGGTAATTCACCCCTCCACTTT. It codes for CASGLDRGNSPLHF. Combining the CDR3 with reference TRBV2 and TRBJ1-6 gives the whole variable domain EPEVTQTPSHQVTQMGQEVILRCVPISNHLYFYWYRQILGQKVEFLVSFYNNEISEKSEIFDDQFSVERPDGSNFTLKIRSTKLEDSAMYFCASGLDRGNSPLHFGNGTRLTVT.

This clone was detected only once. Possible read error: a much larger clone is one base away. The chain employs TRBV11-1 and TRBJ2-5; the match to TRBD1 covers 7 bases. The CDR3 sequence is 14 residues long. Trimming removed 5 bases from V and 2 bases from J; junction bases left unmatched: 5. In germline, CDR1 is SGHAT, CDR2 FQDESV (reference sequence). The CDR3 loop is CASSPRDRQETQYF. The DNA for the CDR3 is TGTGCCAGCAGCCCCCGGGACAGACAAGAGACCCAGTACTTC.

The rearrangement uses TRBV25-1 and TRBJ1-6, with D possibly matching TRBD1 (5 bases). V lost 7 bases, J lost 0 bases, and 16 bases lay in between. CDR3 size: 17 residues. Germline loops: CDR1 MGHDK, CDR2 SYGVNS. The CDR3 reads CASNPAGLSSYNSPLHF. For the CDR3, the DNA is TGTGCCAGCAATCCGGCAGGGTTGAGCTCCTATAATTCACCCCTCCACTTT.

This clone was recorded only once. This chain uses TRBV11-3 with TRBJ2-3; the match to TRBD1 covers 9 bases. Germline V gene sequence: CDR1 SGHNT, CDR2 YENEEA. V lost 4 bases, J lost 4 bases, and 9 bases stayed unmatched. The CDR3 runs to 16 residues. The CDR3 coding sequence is TGTGCCAGCAGCTCCGGACAGGGGCTTGATGCAGATACGCAGTATTTT. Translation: CASSSGQGLDADTQYF.

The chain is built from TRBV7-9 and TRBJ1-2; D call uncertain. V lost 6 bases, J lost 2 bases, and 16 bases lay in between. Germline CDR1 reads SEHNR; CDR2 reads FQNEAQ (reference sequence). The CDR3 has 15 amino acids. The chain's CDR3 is CASSLPTGENYGYTF. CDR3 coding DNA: TGTGCCAGCAGTCTACCGACCGGGGAAAACTATGGCTACACCTTC.

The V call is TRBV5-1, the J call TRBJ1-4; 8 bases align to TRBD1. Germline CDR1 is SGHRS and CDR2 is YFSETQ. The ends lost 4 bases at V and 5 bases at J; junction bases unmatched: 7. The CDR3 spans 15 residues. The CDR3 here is CASSLYRGTNEKLFF. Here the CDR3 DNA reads TGCGCCAGCAGCCTCTACAGGGGGACGAATGAAAAACTGTTTTTT.

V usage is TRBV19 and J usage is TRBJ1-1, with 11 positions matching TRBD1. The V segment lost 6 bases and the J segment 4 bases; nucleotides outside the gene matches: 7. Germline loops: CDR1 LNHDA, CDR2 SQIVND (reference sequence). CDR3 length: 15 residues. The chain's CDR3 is CASREEGQGGTEAFF. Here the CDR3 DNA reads TGTGCCAGTAGAGAGGAGGGACAGGGGGGCACTGAAGCTTTCTTT.

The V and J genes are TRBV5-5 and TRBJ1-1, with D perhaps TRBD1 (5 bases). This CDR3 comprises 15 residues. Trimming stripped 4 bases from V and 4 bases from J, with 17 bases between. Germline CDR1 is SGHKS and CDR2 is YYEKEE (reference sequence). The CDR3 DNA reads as TGTGCCAGCAGCCCAGCGCAGGGTGGTAGCACTGAAGCTTTCTTT. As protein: CASSPAQGGSTEAFF.